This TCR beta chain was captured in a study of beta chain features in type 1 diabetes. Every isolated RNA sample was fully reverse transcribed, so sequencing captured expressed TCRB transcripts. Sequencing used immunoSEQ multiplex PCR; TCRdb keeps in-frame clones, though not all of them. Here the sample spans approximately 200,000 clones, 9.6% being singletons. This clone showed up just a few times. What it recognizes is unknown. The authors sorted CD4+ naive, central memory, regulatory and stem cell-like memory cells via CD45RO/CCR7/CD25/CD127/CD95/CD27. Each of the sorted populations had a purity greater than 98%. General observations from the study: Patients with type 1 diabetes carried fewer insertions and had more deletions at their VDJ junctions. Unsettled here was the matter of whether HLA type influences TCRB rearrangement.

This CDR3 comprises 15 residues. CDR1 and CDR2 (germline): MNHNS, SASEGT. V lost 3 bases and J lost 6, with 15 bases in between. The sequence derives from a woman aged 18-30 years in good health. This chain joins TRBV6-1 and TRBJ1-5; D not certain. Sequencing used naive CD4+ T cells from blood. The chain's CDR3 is CASSDRALVSQPQHF. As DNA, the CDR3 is TGTGCCAGCAGTGATCGTGCCCTCGTGAGTCAGCCCCAGCATTTT.